Each of the 22 T cell receptor beta chains below was sequenced from the same sample in a study of T cells in Graves' hyperthyroidism and ophthalmopathy. There were TCR beta CDR3 regions amplified from RNA transcripts. With the HTBI primer set, the TCR CDR3 went through a first round of RT-PCR. One entry per CDR3 protein results from TCRdb running MiXCR on the multiplex PCR reads. This table has more than 300,000 distinct CDR3 sequences, 15% to 20% appearing once. The sample taken for sequencing was blood. The receptors were sampled from a woman in her 30s with Graves' hyperthyroidism that later progressed to Graves' ophthalmopathy.

This clonotype was recorded many times. The DNA of the CDR3 is TGTGCCAGCAGTGGCTCCCGGACTAGCGGGGGCAACACCGGGGAGCTGTTTTTT. Encoded protein: CASSGSRTSGGNTGELFF. The chain joins TRBV2 to TRBJ2-2; 13 bases agree with TRBD2. The CDR3 runs to 18 residues. V was pared by 4 bases and J by 2 bases, with 7 bases of the junction left unmatched. Germline V lookup: CDR1 SNHLY, CDR2 FYNNEI. The full variable domain, completed using reference TRBV2 and TRBJ2-2, is EPEVTQTPSHQVTQMGQEVILRCVPISNHLYFYWYRQILGQKVEFLVSFYNNEISEKSEIFDDQFSVERPDGSNFTLKIRSTKLEDSAMYFCASSGSRTSGGNTGELFFGEGSRLTVL.

The chain employs TRBV14 and TRBJ2-3, with D unclear. Germline CDR1 SGHDN, CDR2 FVKESK. CDR3 length equals 13 residues. With 5 bases removed from V and 2 bases from J, the gap between germline ends came to 8 bases. CDR3 nucleotides: TGTGCCAGCAGCACCTACTACACAGATACGCAGTATTTT. The encoded protein is CASSTYYTDTQYF.

The chain recombines TRBV6-2 or TRBV6-3 with TRBJ1-6; D not certain. Trimming removed 5 bases from V and 3 bases from J, with 11 bases in between. The CDR3 loop spans 15 amino acids. CDR1 is MNHEY, CDR2 SVGEGT, per germline. The CDR3 DNA reads as TGTGCCAGCAGTAGGAGCTGGGGCTATAATTCACCCCTCCACTTT. Residues: CASSRSWGYNSPLHF.

This clonotype was seen a few times. This chain links TRBV2 with TRBJ1-2; weak D call: TRBD1 (6 bases). V gave up 5 bases and J gave up 7 bases, with 17 bases separating them. This CDR3 region has 14 residues. Germline V gene lookup returns CDR1 SNHLY and CDR2 FYNNEI. The CDR3 nucleotides read TGTGCCAGCAGTACCGGGGGGACATTACGTGGCTACACCTTC. Amino acids: CASSTGGTLRGYTF.

This chain uses TRBV28 with TRBJ1-2; D is possibly TRBD1 (6 bases). The germline V gene encodes CDR1 MDHEN and CDR2 SYDVKM. The germline V and J ends were trimmed by 7 bases and 0 bases, with 12 bases remaining between them. This CDR3 is 14 amino acids long. CDR3: CASNEGGANYGYTF. The DNA of the CDR3 is TGTGCCAGCAACGAGGGGGGTGCTAACTATGGCTACACCTTC.

Concerning this clonotype itself: One base away lies a much larger clone, so this may be a sequencing read error. The chain carries TRBV2 and TRBJ2-7; a weak D match, TRBD2 (6 bases). Germline values: CDR1 SNHLY, CDR2 FYNNEI. The CDR3 spans 12 residues. Trimming removed 6 bases from V and 6 bases from J, with 12 bases in between. As DNA, the CDR3 is TGTGCCAGCAGGGAGGGACTTAGCGAGCAGTACTTC. Its translation: CASREGLSEQYF.

The table lists this clonotype with many counts. The CDR3 DNA reads TGTGCCAGCCGACTAACCCGAGAGAGGTACGAGCAGTACTTC. Translated, it gives CASRLTRERYEQYF. The genes are TRBV2 and TRBJ2-7; D is possibly TRBD2 (5 bases). From germline, CDR1 is SNHLY and CDR2 FYNNEI. The V end was cut by 8 bases, the J end by 4 bases, with 18 bases between. The CDR3 totals 14 residues.

In its sample, this clonotype was seen many times. The J gene is TRBJ2-7, the V gene TRBV5-6; 9 nucleotides align to TRBD1. There are 14 residues in the CDR3. Germline CDR1 is SGHDT and CDR2 is YYEEEE. V shed 5 bases, J shed 5 bases, and the junction held 8 bases outside the gene matches. This CDR3 is CASRHGTGLNEQYF. The DNA for the CDR3 is TGTGCCAGCAGACACGGGACAGGGCTCAACGAGCAGTACTTC.

As for this clonotype: A much larger clone differs by one base, so this may be a read error. The chain combines TRBV12-3 or TRBV12-4 with TRBJ2-4; D is possibly TRBD2 (7 bases). Trimming removed 7 bases from V and 5 bases from J, with 24 bases in between. CDR3 size: 17 residues. CDR3 sequence reads: CASTPPLPGGPENIQYF. In DNA, the CDR3 is TGTGCCAGCACTCCCCCCCTACCCGGGGGGCCAGAAAACATTCAGTACTTC.

This clonotype was counted at least ten times. V usage is TRBV2 and J usage is TRBJ1-6; 7 positions agree with TRBD1. Germline trimming cut 2 bases from V and 14 bases from J; bases unmatched to any gene: 9. This CDR3 is built from 14 residues. Per germline, CDR1 SNHLY and CDR2 FYNNEI. The CDR3 region is CASSESLQGNALHF. The CDR3 nucleotides read TGTGCCAGCAGTGAATCTTTACAGGGGAATGCCCTCCACTTT.

Regarding this clonotype: Given a much more abundant clone one base away, this may be a read error. V usage is TRBV12-3 or TRBV12-4 and J usage is TRBJ2-5; 9 bases fit TRBD2. V lost 11 bases, J lost 4 bases, and 14 bases stayed unmatched. The length of the CDR3 is 15 residues. CDR3 amino acids: CAGGGSSGGRETQYF. The CDR3 DNA reads as TGTGCCGGCGGGGGGAGTAGCGGGGGAAGAGAGACCCAGTACTTC.

This clonotype was seen ten or more times. The genes are TRBV27 and TRBJ2-1, with 8 bases aligning to TRBD2. The CDR3 totals 16 residues. Trimming cost V 7 bases and J 3 bases; bases outside gene matches: 11. Germline V gene lookup returns CDR1 MNHEY and CDR2 SMNVEV (reference sequence). CDR3 DNA sequence: TGTGCCAGCACCCCGGGCAGCGGGAGTCACTACAATGAGCAGTTCTTC. Translation: CASTPGSGSHYNEQFF.

This rearrangement joins TRBV7-9 to TRBJ1-2; 8 bases map to TRBD1. V dropped 3 bases and J dropped 3; count of bases not matched to a gene: 3. There are 14 residues in the CDR3. CDR1 is SEHNR and CDR2 is FQNEAQ in the germline V gene (reference sequence). The chain's CDR3 is CASSLYRGDYGYTF. Written as DNA, the CDR3 is TGTGCCAGCAGCTTGTACAGGGGGGACTATGGCTACACCTTC.

In its sample, this clonotype was seen many times. J is TRBJ1-6 and V is TRBV18, with 7 bases fitting TRBD1. The length of the CDR3 is 15 residues. From germline, CDR1 is KGHSH and CDR2 LQKENI. The V segment lost 5 bases and the J segment 8 bases; nucleotides outside the gene matches: 9. The CDR3, as DNA: TGTGCCAGCTCAAGGGACAGCCTTGGCGATTCACCCCTCCACTTT. This sequence encodes CASSRDSLGDSPLHF.

The chain employs TRBV5-1 and TRBJ2-3; 12 nucleotides agree with TRBD1. In germline, CDR1 is SGHRS, CDR2 YFSETQ. The trim removed 5 bases at V and 6 bases at J, leaving 13 bases unmatched. The CDR3 loop spans 17 amino acids. CDR3 protein: CASSFPGQGARSDTQYF. The CDR3 DNA is TGCGCCAGCAGTTTCCCGGGACAGGGGGCACGATCGGATACGCAGTATTTT.

This clonotype was observed many times. V and J are TRBV2 and TRBJ1-1; D ambiguous. CDR3 length: 11 amino acids. The germline V gene encodes CDR1 SNHLY and CDR2 FYNNEI. V was pared by 2 bases and J by 7 bases, with 5 bases between. The CDR3 region has the DNA TGTGCCAGCAGTGAATATATTGAAGCTTTCTTT. Translation: CASSEYIEAFF.

This clonotype was seen only a few times. Since the CDR3 does not end with the conserved phenylalanine or tryptophan, this likely comes from a read error. The chain has TRBV28 and TRBJ1-6; D is unresolved. The V gene's germline CDR1 is MDHEN and CDR2 SYDVKM. The CDR3 contains 13 residues. V was trimmed by 4 bases and J by 3 bases, leaving 4 bases between them. The CDR3 sequence: CASSSGYNSPLHL. CDR3 nucleotides: TGTGCCAGCAGTTCGGGCTATAATTCACCCCTCCACCTT.

This clonotype was observed at least ten times. This chain links TRBV7-9 with TRBJ2-7, with 8 bases lining up with TRBD1. This CDR3 has 16 residues. V shed 2 bases, J shed 0 bases, and the junction held 6 bases outside the gene matches. Germline loops: CDR1 SEHNR, CDR2 FQNEAQ (reference sequence). CDR3: CASSLSGQGSSYEQYF. In DNA form, the CDR3 reads TGTGCCAGCAGCTTATCTGGACAGGGCAGCTCCTACGAGCAGTACTTC.

This clonotype was observed many times. The chain employs TRBV2 and TRBJ1-2; possibly TRBD1 for D (5 bases). The V and J ends lost 6 bases and 2 bases respectively, with 16 bases between them. The CDR3 totals 15 residues. CDR1 SNHLY and CDR2 FYNNEI come from the germline V gene. The CDR3 nucleotides read TGTGCCAGCAGACGGTGGGGGGAGCTAAACTATGGCTACACCTTC. It yields the protein CASRRWGELNYGYTF.

This clonotype was found many times. This sequence joins TRBV12-3 or TRBV12-4 and TRBJ2-3; tentative D call: TRBD2 (6 bases). The CDR3 covers 15 residues. Deletions cut 7 bases from V and 4 bases from J, with 18 bases between. The CDR3 loop reads CASTSGTLTSDTQYF. The DNA for the CDR3 is TGTGCCAGCACATCCGGGACTCTGACTTCAGATACGCAGTATTTT.

This clonotype was seen many times. The CDR3 is CASSSRDRGVSYEQYF. CDR3 coding DNA: TGTGCCAGCAGTTCAAGAGACAGGGGAGTCTCCTACGAGCAGTACTTC. The J gene is TRBJ2-7, the V gene TRBV28; 8 bases map to TRBD1. CDR3 size: 16 residues. Trimming removed 4 bases from V and 0 bases from J; junction bases left unmatched: 8. The V gene's germline CDR1 is MDHEN and CDR2 SYDVKM.

In this sample, this clonotype turned up many times. V gene TRBV27 combines with J gene TRBJ1-2, with D possibly TRBD1 on 5 matching bases. V lost 10 bases and J lost 0, with 12 bases in between. Germline V gene sequence: CDR1 MNHEY, CDR2 SMNVEV (reference sequence). The CDR3 runs to 13 residues. DNA of the CDR3: TGTGCCACCTCAGACAGACCTAACTATGGCTACACCTTC. Translation: CATSDRPNYGYTF.